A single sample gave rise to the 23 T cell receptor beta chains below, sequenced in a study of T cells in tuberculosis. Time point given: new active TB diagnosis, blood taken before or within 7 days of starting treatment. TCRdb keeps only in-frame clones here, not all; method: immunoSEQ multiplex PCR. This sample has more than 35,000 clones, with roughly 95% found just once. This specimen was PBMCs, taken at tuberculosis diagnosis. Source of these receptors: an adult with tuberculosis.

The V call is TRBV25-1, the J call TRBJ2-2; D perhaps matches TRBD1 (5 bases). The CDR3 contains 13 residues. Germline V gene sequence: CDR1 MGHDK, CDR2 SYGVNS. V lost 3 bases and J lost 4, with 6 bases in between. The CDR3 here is CASSDDSTGELFF. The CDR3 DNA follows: TGTGCCAGCAGTGATGACAGCACCGGGGAGCTGTTTTTT.

The CDR3 nucleotides read TGTGCCTTGGGGCCCGATGAAGCTTTCTTT. It specifies CALGPDEAFF. This sequence joins TRBV2 and TRBJ1-1; D may be TRBD1 (5 bases). There are 10 residues in the CDR3. The germline gives CDR1 SNHLY, CDR2 FYNNEI. Trimming took 11 bases from V and 7 from J, leaving 11 bases between them.

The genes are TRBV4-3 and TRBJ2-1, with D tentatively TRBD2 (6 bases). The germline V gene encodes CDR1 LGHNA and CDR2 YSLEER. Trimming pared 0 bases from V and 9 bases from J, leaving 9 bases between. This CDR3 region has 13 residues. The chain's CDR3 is CASSQDGGVEQFF. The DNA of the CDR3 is TGCGCCAGCAGCCAAGATGGCGGGGTTGAGCAGTTCTTC.

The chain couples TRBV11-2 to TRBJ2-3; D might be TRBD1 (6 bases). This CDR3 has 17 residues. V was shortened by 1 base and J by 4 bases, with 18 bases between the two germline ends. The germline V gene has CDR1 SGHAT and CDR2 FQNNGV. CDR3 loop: CASSLGINTGWADTQYF. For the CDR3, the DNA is TGTGCCAGCAGCTTAGGAATCAATACAGGGTGGGCAGATACGCAGTATTTT.

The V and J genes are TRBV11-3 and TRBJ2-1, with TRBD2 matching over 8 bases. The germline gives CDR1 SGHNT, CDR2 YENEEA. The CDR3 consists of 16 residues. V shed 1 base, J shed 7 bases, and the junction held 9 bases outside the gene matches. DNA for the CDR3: TGTGCCAGCAGCTTAGGTATGGGCCGGGGGGGAAATGAGCAGTTCTTC. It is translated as CASSLGMGRGGNEQFF.

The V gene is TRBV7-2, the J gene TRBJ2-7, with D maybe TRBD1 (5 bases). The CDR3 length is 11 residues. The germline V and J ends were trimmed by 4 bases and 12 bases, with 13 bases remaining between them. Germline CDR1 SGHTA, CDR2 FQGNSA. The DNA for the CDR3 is TGTGCCAGCAGCTCTTATAAGGGGTGGTACTTC. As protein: CASSSYKGWYF.

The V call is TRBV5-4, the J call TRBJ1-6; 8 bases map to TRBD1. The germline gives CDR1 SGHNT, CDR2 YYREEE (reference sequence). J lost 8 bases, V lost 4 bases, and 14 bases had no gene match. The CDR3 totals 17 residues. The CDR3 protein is CASSAGQETGADSPLHF. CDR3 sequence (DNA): TGTGCCAGCAGCGCCGGCCAAGAGACAGGGGCCGATTCACCCCTCCACTTT.

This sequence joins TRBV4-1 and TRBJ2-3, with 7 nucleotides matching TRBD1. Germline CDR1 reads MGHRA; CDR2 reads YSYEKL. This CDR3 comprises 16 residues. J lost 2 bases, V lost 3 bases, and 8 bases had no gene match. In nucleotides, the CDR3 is TGCGCCAGCAGCCACGGACAGGCTACACCCACAGATACGCAGTATTTT. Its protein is CASSHGQATPTDTQYF.

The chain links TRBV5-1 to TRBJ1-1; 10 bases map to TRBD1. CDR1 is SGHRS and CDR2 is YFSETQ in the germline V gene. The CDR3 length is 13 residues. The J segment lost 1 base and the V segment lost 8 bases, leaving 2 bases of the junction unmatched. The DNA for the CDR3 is TGCGCCAGTAGACAGGGGGCGAACACTGAAGCTTTCTTT. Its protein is CASRQGANTEAFF. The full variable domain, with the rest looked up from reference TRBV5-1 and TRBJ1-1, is KAGVTQTPRYLIKTRGQQVTLSCSPISGHRSVSWYQQTPGQGLQFLFEYFSETQRNKGNFPGRFSGRQFSNSRSEMNVSTLELGDSALYLCASRQGANTEAFFGQGTRLTVV.

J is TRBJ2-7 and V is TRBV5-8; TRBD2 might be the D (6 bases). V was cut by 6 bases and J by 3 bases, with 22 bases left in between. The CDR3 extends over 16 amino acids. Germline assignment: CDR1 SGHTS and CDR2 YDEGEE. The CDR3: CASTRGRTMGDYEQYF. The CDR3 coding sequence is TGTGCCAGCACCCGGGGACGGACTATGGGTGACTACGAGCAGTACTTC.

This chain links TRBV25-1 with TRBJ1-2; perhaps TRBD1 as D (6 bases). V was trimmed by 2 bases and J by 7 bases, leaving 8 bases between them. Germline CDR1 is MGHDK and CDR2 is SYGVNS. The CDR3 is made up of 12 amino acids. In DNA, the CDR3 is TGTGCCAGCAGTGAACGGGACACTGGCTACACCTTC. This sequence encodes CASSERDTGYTF.

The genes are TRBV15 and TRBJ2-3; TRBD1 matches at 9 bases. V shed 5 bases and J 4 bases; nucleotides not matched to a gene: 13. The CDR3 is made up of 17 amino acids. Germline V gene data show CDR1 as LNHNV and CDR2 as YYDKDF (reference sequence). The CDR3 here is CATSSYSGTGWADTQYF. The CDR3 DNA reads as TGTGCCACCAGCTCTTACTCCGGGACAGGGTGGGCAGATACGCAGTATTTT.

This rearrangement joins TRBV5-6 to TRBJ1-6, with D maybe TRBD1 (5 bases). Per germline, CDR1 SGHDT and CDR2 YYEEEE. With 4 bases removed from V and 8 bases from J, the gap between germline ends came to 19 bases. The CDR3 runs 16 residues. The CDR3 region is CASSMGLLPGDSPLHF. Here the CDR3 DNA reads TGTGCCAGCAGCATGGGACTTTTACCCGGGGATTCACCCCTCCACTTT. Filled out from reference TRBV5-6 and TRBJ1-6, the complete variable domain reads DAGVTQSPTHLIKTRGQQVTLRCSPKSGHDTVSWYQQALGQGPQFIFQYYEEEERQRGNFPDRFSGHQFPNYSSELNVNALLLGDSALYLCASSMGLLPGDSPLHFGNGTRLTVT.

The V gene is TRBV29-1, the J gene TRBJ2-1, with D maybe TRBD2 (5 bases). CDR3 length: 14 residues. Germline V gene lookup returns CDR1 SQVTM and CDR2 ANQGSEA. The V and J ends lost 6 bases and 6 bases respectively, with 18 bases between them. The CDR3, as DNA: TGCAGCGTAAAGGGTCTAGCAGCTTCCAATGAGCAGTTCTTC. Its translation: CSVKGLAASNEQFF.

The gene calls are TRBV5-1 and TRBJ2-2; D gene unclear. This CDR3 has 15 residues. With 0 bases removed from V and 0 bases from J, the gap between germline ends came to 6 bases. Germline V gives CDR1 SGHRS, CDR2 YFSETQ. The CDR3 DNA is TGCGCCAGCAGCTTGGTGGCCGCGAACACCGGGGAGCTGTTTTTT. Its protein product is CASSLVAANTGELFF.

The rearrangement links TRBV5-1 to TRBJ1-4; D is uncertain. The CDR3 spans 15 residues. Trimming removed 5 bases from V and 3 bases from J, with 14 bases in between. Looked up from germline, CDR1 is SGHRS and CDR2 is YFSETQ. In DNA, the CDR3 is TGCGCCAGCAGAGTGGTTGCCGGAGCTAATGAAAAACTGTTTTTT. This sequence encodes CASRVVAGANEKLFF. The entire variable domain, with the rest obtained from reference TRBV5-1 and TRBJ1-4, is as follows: KAGVTQTPRYLIKTRGQQVTLSCSPISGHRSVSWYQQTPGQGLQFLFEYFSETQRNKGNFPGRFSGRQFSNSRSEMNVSTLELGDSALYLCASRVVAGANEKLFFGSGTQLSVL.

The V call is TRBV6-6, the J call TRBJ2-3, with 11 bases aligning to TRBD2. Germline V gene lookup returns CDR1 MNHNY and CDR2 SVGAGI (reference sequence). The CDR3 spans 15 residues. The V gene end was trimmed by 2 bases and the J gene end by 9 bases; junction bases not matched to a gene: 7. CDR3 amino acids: CASSYASGGSETQYF. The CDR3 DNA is TGTGCCAGCAGTTACGCTAGCGGGGGGAGCGAGACGCAGTATTTT.

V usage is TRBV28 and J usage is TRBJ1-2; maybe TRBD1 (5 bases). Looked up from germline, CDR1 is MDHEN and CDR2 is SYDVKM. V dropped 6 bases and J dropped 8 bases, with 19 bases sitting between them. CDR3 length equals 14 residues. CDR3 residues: CASSFIRDFEGYTF. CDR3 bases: TGTGCCAGCAGCTTTATCAGGGACTTTGAAGGCTACACCTTC.

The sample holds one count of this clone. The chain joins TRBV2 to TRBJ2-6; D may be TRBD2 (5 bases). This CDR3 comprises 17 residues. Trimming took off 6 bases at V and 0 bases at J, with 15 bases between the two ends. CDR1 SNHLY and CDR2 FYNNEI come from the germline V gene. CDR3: CASREDRRSSGANVLTF. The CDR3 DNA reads TGTGCCAGCAGGGAGGACCGCCGGAGCTCTGGGGCCAACGTCCTGACTTTC.

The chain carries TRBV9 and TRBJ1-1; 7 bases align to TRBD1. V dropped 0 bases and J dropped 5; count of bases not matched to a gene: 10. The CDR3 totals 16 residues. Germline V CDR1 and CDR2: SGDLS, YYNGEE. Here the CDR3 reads CASSVARGLVGTEAFF. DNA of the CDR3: TGTGCCAGCAGCGTAGCTAGGGGGCTCGTTGGGACTGAAGCTTTCTTT. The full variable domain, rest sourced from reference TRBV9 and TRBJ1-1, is DSGVTQTPKHLITATGQRVTLRCSPRSGDLSVYWYQQSLDQGLQFLIQYYNGEERAKGNILERFSAQQFPDLHSELNLSSLELGDSALYFCASSVARGLVGTEAFFGQGTRLTVV.

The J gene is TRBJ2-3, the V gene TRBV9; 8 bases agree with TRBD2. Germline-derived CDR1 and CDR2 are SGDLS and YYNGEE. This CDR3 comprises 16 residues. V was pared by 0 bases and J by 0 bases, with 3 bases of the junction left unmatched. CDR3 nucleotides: TGTGCCAGCAGCGTAGGCGGGGGGCTTAGCACAGATACGCAGTATTTT. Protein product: CASSVGGGLSTDTQYF.

The CDR3 spells CATSSGQGVGTNYGYTF. Written as DNA, the CDR3 is TGTGCCACCAGCAGTGGACAGGGGGTAGGAACTAACTATGGCTACACCTTC. The chain combines TRBV15 with TRBJ1-2, with 10 bases that match TRBD1. CDR3 length: 17 amino acids. Germline V gives CDR1 LNHNV, CDR2 YYDKDF (reference sequence). V dropped 3 bases and J dropped 0; count of bases not matched to a gene: 7. Complete variable domain (other parts from reference TRBV15 and TRBJ1-2): DAMVIQNPRYQVTQFGKPVTLSCSQTLNHNVMYWYQQKSSQAPKLLFHYYDKDFNNEADTPDNFQSRRPNTSFCFLDIRSPGLGDTAMYLCATSSGQGVGTNYGYTFGSGTRLTVV.

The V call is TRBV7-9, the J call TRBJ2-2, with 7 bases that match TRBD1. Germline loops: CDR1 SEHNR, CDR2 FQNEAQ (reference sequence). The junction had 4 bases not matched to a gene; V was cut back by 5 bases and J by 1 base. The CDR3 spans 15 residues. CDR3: CASSMGQQNTGELFF. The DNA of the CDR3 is TGTGCCAGCAGCATGGGACAGCAGAACACCGGGGAGCTGTTTTTT. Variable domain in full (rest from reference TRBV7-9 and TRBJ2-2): DTGVSQNPRHKITKRGQNVTFRCDPISEHNRLYWYRQTLGQGPEFLTYFQNEAQLEKSRLLSDRFSAERPKGSFSTLEIQRTEQGDSAMYLCASSMGQQNTGELFFGEGSRLTVL.